This T cell receptor (beta chain) was recovered during a study of T cells after somatic rescue of genetic block. The CDR3 sequence is 17 residues long. Between the trimmed V and J ends, which lost 0 bases and 5 bases, there was a span of 18 bases. Germline V gives CDR1 SGHKS, CDR2 YYEKEE (reference sequence). Sequencing was performed with immunoSEQ multiplex PCR; in TCRdb, only in-frame clones are kept and a portion is missing. The sample has fewer than 15,000 clones, roughly 73% seen once. The sequence derives from a boy aged 5-17 years. Sequenced: peripheral blood mononuclear cells (PBMCs). J is TRBJ1-3 and V is TRBV5-5, with D tentatively TRBD1 (6 bases). The DNA for the CDR3 is TGTGCCAGCAGCTTGGACCCAGGGGTTGCGGGAAGAAACACCATATATTTT. Amino acids: CASSLDPGVAGRNTIYF.